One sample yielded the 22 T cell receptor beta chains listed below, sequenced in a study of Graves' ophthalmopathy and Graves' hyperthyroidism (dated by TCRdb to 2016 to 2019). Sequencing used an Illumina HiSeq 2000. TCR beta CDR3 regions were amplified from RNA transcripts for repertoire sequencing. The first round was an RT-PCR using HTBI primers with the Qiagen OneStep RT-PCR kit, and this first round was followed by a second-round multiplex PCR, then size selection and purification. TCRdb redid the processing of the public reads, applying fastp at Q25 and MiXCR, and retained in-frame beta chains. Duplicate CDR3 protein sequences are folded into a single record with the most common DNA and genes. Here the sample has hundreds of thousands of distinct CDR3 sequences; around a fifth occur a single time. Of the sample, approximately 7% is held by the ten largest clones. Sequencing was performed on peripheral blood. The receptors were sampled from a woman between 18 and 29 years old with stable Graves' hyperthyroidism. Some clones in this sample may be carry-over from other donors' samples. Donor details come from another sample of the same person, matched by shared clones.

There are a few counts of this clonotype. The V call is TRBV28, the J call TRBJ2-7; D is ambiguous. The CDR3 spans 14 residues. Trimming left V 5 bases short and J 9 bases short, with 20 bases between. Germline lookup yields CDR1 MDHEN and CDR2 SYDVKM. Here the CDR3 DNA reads TGTGCCAGCAGTCCCTTAATGGGAACCCAAGGGCAGTACTTC. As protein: CASSPLMGTQGQYF.

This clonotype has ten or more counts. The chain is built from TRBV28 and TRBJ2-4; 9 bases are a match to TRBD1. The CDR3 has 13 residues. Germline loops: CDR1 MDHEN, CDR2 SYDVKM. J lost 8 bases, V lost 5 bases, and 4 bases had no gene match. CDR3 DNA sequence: TGTGCCAGCAGTAAGGGACAGGGAGACATTCAGTACTTC. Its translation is CASSKGQGDIQYF.

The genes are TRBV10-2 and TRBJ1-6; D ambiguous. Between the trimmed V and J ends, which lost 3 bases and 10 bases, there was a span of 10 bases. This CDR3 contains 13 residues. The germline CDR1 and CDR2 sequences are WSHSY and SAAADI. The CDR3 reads CASSDPGRSPLHF. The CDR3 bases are TGCGCCAGCAGTGACCCCGGCCGATCACCCCTCCACTTT.

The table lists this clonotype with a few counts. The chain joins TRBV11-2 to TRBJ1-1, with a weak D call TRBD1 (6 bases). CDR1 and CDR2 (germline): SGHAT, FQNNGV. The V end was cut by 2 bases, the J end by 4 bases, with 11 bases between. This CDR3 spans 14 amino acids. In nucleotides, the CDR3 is TGTGCCAGCAGCTTATTCAGGACAGCCACTGAAGCTTTCTTT. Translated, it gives CASSLFRTATEAFF.

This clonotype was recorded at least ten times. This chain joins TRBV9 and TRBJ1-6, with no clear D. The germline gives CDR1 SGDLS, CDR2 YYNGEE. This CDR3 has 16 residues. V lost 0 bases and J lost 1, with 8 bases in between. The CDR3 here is CASSVDAGSYNSPLHF. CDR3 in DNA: TGTGCCAGCAGCGTAGACGCGGGGTCCTATAATTCACCCCTCCACTTT.

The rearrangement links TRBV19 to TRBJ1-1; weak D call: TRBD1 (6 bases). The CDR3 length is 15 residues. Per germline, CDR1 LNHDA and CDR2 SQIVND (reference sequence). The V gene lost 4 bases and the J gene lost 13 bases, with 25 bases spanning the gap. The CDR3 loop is CASSSHGQNHATLFF. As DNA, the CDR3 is TGTGCCAGTAGTAGCCACGGACAGAACCACGCGACGCTTTTCTTT.

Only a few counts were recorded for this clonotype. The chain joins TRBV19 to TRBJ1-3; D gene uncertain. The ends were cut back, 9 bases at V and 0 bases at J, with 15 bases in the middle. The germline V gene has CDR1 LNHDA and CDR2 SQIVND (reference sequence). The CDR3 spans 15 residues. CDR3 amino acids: CARNRDRPSGNTIYF. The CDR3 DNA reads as TGTGCCAGGAACCGGGATCGGCCCTCTGGAAACACCATATATTTT.

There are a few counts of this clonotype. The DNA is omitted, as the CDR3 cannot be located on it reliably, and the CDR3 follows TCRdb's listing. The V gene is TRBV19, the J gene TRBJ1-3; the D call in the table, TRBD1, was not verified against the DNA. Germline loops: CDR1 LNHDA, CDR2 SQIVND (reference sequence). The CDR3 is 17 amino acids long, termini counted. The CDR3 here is CASTSGGTGTTGNTIYF.

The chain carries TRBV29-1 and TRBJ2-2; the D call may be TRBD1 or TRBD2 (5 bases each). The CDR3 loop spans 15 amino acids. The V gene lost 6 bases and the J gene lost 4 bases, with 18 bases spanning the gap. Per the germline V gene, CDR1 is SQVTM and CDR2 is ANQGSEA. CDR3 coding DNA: TGCAGCGTCGCGACCTGGGACGTCGGCACCGGGGAGCTGTTTTTT. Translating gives CSVATWDVGTGELFF.

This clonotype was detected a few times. CDR3 amino acids: CAIRRGGQQETQYF. The CDR3 DNA sequence: TGTGCCATCAGGCGGGGGGGCCAGCAAGAGACCCAGTACTTC. The chain is built from TRBV10-3 and TRBJ2-5; 9 bases match TRBD2. CDR1 and CDR2 (germline): ENHRY, SYGVKD. This CDR3 has 14 residues. With V trimmed by 6 bases and J by 2 bases, 4 bases remained unmatched.

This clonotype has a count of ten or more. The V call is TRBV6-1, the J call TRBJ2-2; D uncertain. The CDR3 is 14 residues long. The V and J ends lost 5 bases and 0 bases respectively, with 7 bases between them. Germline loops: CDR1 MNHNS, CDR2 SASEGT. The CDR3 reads CASSPGPNTGELFF. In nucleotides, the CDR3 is TGTGCCAGCAGTCCTGGCCCGAACACCGGGGAGCTGTTTTTT.

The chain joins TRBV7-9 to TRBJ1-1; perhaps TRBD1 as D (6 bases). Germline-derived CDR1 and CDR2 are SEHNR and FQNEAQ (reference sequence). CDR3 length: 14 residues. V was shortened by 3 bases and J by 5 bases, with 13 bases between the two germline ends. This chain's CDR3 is CASSLEDSLTEAFF. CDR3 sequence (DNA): TGTGCCAGCAGCTTGGAGGACAGTCTAACTGAAGCTTTCTTT.

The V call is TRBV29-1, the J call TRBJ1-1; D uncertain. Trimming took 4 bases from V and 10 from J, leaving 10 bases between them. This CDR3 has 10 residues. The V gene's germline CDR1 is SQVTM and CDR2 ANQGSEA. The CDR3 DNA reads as TGCAGCGTTGTGGGGAATGGAGCTTTCTTT. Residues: CSVVGNGAFF.

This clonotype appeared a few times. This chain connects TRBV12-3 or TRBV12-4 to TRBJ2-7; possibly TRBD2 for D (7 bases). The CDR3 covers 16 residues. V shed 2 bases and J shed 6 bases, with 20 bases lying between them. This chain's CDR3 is CASSLSPRGGEGEQYF. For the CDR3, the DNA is TGTGCCAGCAGTTTAAGCCCCAGGGGTGGGGAGGGCGAGCAGTACTTC.

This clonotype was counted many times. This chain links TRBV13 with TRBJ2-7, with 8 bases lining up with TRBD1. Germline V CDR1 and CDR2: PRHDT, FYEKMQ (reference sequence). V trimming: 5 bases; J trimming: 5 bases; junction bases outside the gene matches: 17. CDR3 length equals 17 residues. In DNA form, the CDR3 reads TGTGCCAGCAGCCTCTGGACAGGGTTTCCCTCAATGGACGAGCAGTACTTC. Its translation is CASSLWTGFPSMDEQYF.

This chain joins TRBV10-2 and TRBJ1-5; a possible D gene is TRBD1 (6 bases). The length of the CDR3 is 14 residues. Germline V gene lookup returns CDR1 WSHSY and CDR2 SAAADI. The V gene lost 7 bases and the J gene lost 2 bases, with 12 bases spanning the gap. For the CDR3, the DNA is TGCGCCAGCAAGTTGGGGGGCGGCAATCAGCCCCAGCATTTT. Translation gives CASKLGGGNQPQHF.

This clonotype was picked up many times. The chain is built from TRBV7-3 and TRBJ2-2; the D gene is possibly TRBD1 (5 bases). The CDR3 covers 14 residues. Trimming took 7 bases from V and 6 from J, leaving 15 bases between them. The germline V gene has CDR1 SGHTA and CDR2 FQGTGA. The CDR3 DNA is TGTGCCAGCAAGCCTTACCAGGGTTCCGGGGAGCTGTTTTTT. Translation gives CASKPYQGSGELFF.

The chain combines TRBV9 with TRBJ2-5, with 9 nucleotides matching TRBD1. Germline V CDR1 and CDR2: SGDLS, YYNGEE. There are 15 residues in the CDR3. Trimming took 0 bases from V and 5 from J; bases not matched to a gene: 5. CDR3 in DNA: TGTGCCAGCAGCGTAGGAACAGGGGGCGCGGAGACCCAGTACTTC. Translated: CASSVGTGGAETQYF.

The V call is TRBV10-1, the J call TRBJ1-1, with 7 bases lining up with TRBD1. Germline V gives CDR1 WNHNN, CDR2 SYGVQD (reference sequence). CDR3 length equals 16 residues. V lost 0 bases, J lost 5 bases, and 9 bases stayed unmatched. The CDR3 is CASSESAQGSGTEAFF. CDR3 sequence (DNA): TGCGCCAGCAGTGAGTCGGCACAGGGGAGCGGGACTGAAGCTTTCTTT.

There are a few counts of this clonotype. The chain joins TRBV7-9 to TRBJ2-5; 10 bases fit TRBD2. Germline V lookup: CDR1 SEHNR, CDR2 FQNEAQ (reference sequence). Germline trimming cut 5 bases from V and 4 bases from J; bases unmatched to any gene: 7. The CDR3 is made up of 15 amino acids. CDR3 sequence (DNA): TGTGCCAGCAGCCCCCTAGCGGGAGTGGGAGAGACCCAGTACTTC. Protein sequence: CASSPLAGVGETQYF.

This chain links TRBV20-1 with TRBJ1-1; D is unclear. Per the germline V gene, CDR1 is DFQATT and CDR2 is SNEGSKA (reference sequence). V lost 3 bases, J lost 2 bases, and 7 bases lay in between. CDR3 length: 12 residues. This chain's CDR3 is CSASARNTEAFF. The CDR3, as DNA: TGCAGTGCTAGTGCTCGCAACACTGAAGCTTTCTTT.

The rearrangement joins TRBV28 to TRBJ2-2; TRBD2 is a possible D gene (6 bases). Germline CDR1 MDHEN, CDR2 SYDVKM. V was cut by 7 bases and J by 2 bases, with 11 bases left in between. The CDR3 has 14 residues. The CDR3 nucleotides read TGTGCCAGCACGACTAGAAAAAACACCGGGGAGCTGTTTTTT. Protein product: CASTTRKNTGELFF.